One TCR beta chain is described in this entry. Its cognate antigen is unknown. The sample is drawn from a study of shared clonotypes between healthy human individuals. General study findings and limits: Naive CD4 clonotypes were shared across several donors at about 5.2%.

This CDR3 region has 13 residues. V shed 4 bases and J shed 5 bases, with 13 bases lying between them. Germline V gene data show CDR1 as SGHDT and CDR2 as YYEEEE. Replicate PCRs run on sorted subsets employed approximately 0.2 ug DNA, approximately 30,000 T cell genomes. Only in-frame clones appear in the TCRdb table, and some are missing; sequencing was by immunoSEQ multiplex PCR. The repertoire holds roughly 2.1 million clones, with roughly 91% as singletons. Positive CCR7 selection of CD45RO-negative cells yielded the naive CD8 cells, and terminally differentiated effector memory CD45RA+ cells were excluded. Healthy HIV-negative adults without recent acute infections or vaccinations served as donors. Every contributor of samples was a Caucasian grown-up residing in Nashville, Tennessee.

This chain uses TRBV5-6 with TRBJ2-7; a possible D gene is TRBD2 (7 bases). This TCR was sampled from a man aged 18 to 35 in good health. Some clones in this sample may be carry-over from other donors' samples. The sequenced sample was naive CD8+ T cells from PBMCs. The CDR3 loop reads CASSPRGANEQYF. The CDR3 coding sequence is TGTGCCAGCAGCCCTCGGGGGGCAAACGAGCAGTACTTC.